What follows describes a single TCR beta chain. Its target is unknown. This sample is drawn from a study of T cells after yellow fever vaccination. Looking at the study overall: The SMART-Seq v4 Ultra Low Input method served to prepare the low-cell-number fractions.

The 5'RACE template-switching step produced TCR cDNA and added a universal primer site and UMIs. TCRdb recomputed calls from the 5' RACE reads with MiXCR, one row per CDR3 protein. The repertoire holds about 500,000 distinct CDR3 sequences, with around 16% as singletons. Study findings and constraints: Contamination by abundant bulk-population clonotypes could be present in FACS-sorted repertoires. Most primary-vaccination clones reappeared after the booster (less than 98% CD4, 88% CD8).

The CDR3 is made up of 14 amino acids. Deletions cut 3 bases from V and 2 bases from J, with 8 bases between. The gene calls are TRBV12-3 or TRBV12-4 and TRBJ1-3; no clear D gene. This TCR was recovered from a man aged 18 to 29 who received the YFV17D yellow fever vaccine. The specimen comprised PBMCs, sampled 5 days after the first yellow fever vaccination. The DNA for the CDR3 is TGTGCCAGCAGTTTCAGAAATCCTGGAAACACCATATATTTT. It yields the protein CASSFRNPGNTIYF.